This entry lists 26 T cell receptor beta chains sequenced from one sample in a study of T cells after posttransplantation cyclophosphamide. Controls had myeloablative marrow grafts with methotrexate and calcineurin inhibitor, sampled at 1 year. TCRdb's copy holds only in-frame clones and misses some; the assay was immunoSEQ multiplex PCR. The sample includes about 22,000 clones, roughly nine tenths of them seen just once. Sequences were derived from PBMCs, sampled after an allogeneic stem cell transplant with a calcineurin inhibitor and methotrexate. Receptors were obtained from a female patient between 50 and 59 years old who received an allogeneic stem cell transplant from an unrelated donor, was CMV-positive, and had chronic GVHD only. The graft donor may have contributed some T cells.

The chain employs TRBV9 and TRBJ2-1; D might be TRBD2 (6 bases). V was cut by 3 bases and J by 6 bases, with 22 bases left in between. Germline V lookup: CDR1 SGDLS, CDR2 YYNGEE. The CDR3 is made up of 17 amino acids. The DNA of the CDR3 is TGTGCCAGCAGCGCGTCCGGGACTCCCTACTTCTCCAATGAGCAGTTCTTC. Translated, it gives CASSASGTPYFSNEQFF.

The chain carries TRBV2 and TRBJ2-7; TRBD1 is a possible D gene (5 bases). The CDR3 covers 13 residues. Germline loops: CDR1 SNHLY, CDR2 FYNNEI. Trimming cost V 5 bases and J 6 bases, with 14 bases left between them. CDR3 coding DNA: TGTGCCAGCAGTCGGATTAGGGGTCTCGAGCAGTACTTC. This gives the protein CASSRIRGLEQYF.

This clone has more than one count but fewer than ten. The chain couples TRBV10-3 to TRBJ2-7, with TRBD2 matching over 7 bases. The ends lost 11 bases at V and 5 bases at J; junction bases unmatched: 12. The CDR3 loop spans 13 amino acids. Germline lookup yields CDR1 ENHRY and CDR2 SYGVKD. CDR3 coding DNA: TGTGCCTCCCAGGCGGGGGAGGGCGACGAGCAGTACTTC. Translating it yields CASQAGEGDEQYF.

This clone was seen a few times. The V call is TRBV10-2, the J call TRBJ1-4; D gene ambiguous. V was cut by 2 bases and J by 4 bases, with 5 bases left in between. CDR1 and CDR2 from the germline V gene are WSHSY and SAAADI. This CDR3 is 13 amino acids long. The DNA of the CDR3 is TGCGCCAGCAGTGAGGGGAGTAATGAAAAACTGTTTTTT. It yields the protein CASSEGSNEKLFF.

The chain's CDR3 is CASSAGTSGISYEQYF. The CDR3 bases are TGTGCCAGCAGTGCCGGGACTAGCGGGATCTCCTACGAGCAGTACTTC. The V and J genes are TRBV28 and TRBJ2-7; 13 bases match TRBD2. CDR3 length equals 16 residues. Germline loops: CDR1 MDHEN, CDR2 SYDVKM. V lost 5 bases, J lost 0 bases, and 4 bases stayed unmatched.

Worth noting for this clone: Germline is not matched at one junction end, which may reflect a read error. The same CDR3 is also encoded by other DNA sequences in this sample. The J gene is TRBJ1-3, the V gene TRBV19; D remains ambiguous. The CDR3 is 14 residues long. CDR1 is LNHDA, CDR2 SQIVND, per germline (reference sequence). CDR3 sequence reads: CASKLAFSGNTIYF. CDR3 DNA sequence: TGCGCCAGTAAATTGGCCTTCTCTGGAAACACCATATATTTT.

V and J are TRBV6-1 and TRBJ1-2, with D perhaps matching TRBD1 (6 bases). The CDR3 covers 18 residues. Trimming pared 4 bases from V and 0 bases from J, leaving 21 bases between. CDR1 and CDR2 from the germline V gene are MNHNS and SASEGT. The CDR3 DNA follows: TGTGCCAGCAGTGGATTGGACAGACCTCCACGGACTAACTATGGCTACACCTTC. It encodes CASSGLDRPPRTNYGYTF.

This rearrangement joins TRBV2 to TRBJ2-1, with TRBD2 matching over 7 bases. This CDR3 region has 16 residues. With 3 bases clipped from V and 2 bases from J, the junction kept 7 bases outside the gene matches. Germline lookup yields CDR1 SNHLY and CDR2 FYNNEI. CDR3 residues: CASSDLTSDTYNEQFF. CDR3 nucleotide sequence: TGTGCCAGCAGTGACCTCACTAGCGATACCTACAATGAGCAGTTCTTC.

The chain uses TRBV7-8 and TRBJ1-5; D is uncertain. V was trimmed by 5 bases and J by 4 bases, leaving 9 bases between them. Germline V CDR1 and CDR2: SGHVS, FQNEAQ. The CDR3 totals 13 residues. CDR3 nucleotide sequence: TGTGCCAGCAGCGTAACAGAGAATCAGCCCCAGCATTTT. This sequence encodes CASSVTENQPQHF.

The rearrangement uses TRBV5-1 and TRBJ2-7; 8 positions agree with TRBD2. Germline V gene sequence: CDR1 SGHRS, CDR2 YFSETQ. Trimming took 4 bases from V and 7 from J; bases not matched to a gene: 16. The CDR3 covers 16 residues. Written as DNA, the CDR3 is TGCGCCAGCAGCGATAAAAAACTAGCGGTACATCGGGAGCAGTACTTC. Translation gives CASSDKKLAVHREQYF.

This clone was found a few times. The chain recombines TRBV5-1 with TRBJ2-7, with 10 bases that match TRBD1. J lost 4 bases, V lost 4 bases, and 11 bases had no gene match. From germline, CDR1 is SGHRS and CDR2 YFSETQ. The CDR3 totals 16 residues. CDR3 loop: CASSTGGQGMGYEQYF. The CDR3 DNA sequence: TGCGCCAGCAGCACCGGGGGACAGGGGATGGGTTACGAGCAGTACTTC.

The CDR3 DNA follows: TGTGCCAGCAGCTTAGTCCGGGTCGGGACTAGCGGGAGAGAGACCCAGTACTTC. Translating gives CASSLVRVGTSGRETQYF. The chain employs TRBV11-2 and TRBJ2-5; the match to TRBD2 covers 14 bases. CDR1 is SGHAT, CDR2 FQNNGV, per germline. This CDR3 spans 18 amino acids. Unmatched junction bases numbered 8, after V lost 1 base and J lost 4 bases.

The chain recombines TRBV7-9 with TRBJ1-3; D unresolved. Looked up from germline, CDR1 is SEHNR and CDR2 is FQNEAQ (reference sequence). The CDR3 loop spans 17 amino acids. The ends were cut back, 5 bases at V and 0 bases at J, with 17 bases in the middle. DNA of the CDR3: TGTGCCAGCAGCCTAAGACCGACTTTGAGCTCTGGAAACACCATATATTTT. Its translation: CASSLRPTLSSGNTIYF.

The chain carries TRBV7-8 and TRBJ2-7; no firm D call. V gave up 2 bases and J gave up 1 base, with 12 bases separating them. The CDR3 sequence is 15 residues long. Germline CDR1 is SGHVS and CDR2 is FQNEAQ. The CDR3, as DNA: TGTGCCAGCAGCTTATTCCGCGGTTCTTCCTACGAGCAGTACTTC. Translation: CASSLFRGSSYEQYF.

The CDR3 DNA reads as TGTGCCAGCAGTTTATCGGGGGTAGCGGCTTACAATGAGCAGTTCTTC. Its protein is CASSLSGVAAYNEQFF. This chain uses TRBV27 with TRBJ2-1; tentative D call: TRBD2 (6 bases). V was pared by 0 bases and J by 4 bases, with 13 bases between. Germline-derived CDR1 and CDR2 are MNHEY and SMNVEV (reference sequence). This CDR3 has 16 residues.

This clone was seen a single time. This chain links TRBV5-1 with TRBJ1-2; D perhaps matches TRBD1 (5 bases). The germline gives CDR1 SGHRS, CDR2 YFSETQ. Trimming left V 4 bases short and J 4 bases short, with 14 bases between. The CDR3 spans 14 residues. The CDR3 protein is CASSTPGDSYGYTF. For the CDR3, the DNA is TGCGCCAGCAGCACCCCGGGGGATTCCTATGGCTACACCTTC.

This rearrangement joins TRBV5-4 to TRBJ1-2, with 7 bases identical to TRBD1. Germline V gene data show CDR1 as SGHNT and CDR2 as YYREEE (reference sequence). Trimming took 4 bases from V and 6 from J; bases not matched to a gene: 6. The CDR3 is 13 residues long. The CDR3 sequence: CASSQPTGNGYTF. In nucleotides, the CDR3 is TGTGCCAGCAGCCAACCGACAGGGAATGGCTACACCTTC. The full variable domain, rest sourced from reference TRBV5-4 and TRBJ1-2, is ETGVTQSPTHLIKTRGQQVTLRCSSQSGHNTVSWYQQALGQGPQFIFQYYREEENGRGNFPPRFSGLQFPNYSSELNVNALELDDSALYLCASSQPTGNGYTFGSGTRLTVV.

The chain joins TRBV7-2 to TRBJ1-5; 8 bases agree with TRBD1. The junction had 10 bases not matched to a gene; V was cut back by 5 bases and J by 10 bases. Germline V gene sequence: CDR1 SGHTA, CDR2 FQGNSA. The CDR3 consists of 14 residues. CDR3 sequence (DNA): TGTGCCAGCAGCCCAGACAGGGGAGGAATCCCCCAGCATTTT. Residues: CASSPDRGGIPQHF.

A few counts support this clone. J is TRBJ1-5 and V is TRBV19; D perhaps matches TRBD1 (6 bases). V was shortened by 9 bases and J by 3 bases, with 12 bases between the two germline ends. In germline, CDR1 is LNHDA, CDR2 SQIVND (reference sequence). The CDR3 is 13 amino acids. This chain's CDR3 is CASQDSSNQPQHF. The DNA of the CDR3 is TGTGCCAGCCAGGACAGTTCCAATCAGCCCCAGCATTTT.

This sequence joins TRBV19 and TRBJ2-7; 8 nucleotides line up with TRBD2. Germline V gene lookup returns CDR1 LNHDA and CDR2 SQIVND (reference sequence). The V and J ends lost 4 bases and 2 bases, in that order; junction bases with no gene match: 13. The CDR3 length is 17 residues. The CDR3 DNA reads TGTGCCAGTAGTACCCTGGCGAGTAGCGGGACTACCTACGAGCAGTACTTC. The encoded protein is CASSTLASSGTTYEQYF.

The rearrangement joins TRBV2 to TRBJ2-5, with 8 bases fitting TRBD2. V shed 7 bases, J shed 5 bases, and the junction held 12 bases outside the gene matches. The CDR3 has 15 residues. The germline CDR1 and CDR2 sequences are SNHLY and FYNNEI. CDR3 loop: CASTPVGRGGETQYF. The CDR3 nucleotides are TGTGCCAGCACCCCCGTCGGGAGGGGTGGGGAGACCCAGTACTTC.

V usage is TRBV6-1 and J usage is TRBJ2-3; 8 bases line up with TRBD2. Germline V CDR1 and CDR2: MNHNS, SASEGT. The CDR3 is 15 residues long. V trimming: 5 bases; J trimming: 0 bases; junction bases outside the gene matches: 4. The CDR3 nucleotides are TGTGCCAGCAGTCGAGCGGGAGCAAGCACAGATACGCAGTATTTT. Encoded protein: CASSRAGASTDTQYF.

In DNA form, the CDR3 reads TGTGCCAGTAGTATAGATCGGCTTGCGGGAGGGCCCCAAGAGACCCAGTACTTC. Translating it yields CASSIDRLAGGPQETQYF. This chain joins TRBV19 and TRBJ2-5, with TRBD2 identical over 9 bases. Germline values: CDR1 LNHDA, CDR2 SQIVND (reference sequence). V was clipped by 0 bases and J by 1 base; unmatched bases: 9. This CDR3 is built from 18 residues.

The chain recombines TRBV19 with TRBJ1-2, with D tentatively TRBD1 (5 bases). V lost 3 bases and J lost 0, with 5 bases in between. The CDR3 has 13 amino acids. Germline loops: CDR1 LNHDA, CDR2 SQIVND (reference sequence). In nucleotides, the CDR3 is TGTGCCAGTAGTATGACAGCTAACTATGGCTACACCTTC. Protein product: CASSMTANYGYTF.

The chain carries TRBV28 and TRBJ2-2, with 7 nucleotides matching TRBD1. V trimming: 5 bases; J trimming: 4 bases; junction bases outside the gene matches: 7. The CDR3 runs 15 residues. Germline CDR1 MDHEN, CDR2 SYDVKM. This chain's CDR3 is CASSRTGRSTGELFF. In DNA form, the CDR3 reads TGTGCCAGCAGTCGGACAGGTCGTAGCACCGGGGAGCTGTTTTTT.

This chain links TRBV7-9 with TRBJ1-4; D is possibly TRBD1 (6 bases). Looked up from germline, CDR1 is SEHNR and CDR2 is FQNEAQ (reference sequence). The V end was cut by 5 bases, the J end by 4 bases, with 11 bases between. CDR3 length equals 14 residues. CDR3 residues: CASSPDRGNEKLFF. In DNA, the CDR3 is TGTGCCAGCAGCCCGGACAGAGGTAATGAAAAACTGTTTTTT.